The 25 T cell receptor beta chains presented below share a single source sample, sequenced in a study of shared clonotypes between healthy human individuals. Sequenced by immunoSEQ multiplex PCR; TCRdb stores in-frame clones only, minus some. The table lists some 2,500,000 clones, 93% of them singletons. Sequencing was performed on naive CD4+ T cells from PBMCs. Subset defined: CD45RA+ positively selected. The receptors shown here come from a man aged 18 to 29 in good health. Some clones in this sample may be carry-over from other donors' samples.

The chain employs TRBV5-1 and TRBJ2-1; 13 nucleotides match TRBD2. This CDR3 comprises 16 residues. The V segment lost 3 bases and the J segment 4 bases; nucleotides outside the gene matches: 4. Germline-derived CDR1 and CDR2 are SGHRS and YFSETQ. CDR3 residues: CASSWGTSGAYNEQFF. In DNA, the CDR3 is TGCGCCAGCAGCTGGGGGACTAGCGGGGCTTACAATGAGCAGTTCTTC. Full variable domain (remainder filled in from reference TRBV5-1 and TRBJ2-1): KAGVTQTPRYLIKTRGQQVTLSCSPISGHRSVSWYQQTPGQGLQFLFEYFSETQRNKGNFPGRFSGRQFSNSRSEMNVSTLELGDSALYLCASSWGTSGAYNEQFFGPGTRLTVL.

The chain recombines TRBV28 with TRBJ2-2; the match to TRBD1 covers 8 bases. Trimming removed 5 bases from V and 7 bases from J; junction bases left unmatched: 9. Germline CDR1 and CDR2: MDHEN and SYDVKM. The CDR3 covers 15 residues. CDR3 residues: CASSRGQGWIGELFF. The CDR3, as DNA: TGTGCCAGCAGTCGAGGACAGGGATGGATCGGGGAGCTGTTTTTT.

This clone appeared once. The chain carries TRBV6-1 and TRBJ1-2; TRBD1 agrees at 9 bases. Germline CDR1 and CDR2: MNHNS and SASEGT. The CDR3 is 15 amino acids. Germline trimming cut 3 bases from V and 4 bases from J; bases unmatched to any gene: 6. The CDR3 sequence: CASSDRDRVLYGYTF. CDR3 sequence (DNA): TGTGCCAGCAGTGACAGGGACAGGGTTCTCTATGGCTACACCTTC.

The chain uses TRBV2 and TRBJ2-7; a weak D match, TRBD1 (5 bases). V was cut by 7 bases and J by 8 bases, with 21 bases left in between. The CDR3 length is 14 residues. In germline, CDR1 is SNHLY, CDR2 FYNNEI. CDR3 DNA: TGTGCCAGCACCTTTACACCCACTGGGGCTCAGCAGTACTTC. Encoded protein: CASTFTPTGAQQYF.

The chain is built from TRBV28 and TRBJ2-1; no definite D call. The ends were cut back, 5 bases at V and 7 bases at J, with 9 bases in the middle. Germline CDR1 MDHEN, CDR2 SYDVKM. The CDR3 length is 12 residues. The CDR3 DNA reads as TGTGCCAGCAGTGACCCTCGTAATGAGCAGTTCTTC. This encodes CASSDPRNEQFF.

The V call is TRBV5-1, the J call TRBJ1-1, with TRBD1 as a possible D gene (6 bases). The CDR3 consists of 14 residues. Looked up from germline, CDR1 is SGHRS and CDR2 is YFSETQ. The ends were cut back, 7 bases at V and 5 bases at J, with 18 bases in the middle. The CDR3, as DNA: TGCGCCAGCGGGAAGGACAGCCGGAGGACTGAAGCTTTCTTT. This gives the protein CASGKDSRRTEAFF.

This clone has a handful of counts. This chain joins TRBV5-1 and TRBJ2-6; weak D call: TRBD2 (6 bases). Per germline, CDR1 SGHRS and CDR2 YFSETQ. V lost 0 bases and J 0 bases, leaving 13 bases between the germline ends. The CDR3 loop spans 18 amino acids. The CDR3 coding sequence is TGCGCCAGCAGCTTGGGGAGGGGTCAGCTCTCTGGGGCCAACGTCCTGACTTTC. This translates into CASSLGRGQLSGANVLTF.

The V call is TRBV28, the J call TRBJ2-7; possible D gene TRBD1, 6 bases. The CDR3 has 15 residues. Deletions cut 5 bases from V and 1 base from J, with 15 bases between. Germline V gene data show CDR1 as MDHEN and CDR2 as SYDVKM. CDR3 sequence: CASSVPGQMSYEQYF. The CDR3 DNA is TGTGCCAGCAGTGTCCCGGGACAAATGTCCTACGAGCAGTACTTC.

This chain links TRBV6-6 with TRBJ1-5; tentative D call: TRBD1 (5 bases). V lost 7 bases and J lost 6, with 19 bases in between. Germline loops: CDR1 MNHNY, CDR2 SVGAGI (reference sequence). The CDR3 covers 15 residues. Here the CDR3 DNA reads TGTGCCAGCATTCCCGGGACTCCTCCTAGTCAGCCCCAGCATTTT. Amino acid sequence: CASIPGTPPSQPQHF.

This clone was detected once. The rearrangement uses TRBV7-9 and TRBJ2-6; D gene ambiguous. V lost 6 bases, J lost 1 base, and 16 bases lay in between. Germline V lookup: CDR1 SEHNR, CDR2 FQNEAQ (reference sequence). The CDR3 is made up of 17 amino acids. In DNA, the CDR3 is TGTGCCAGCAGTTACACCCCTCGGGTATCTGGGGCCAACGTCCTGACTTTC. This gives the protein CASSYTPRVSGANVLTF.

The DNA for the CDR3 is TGTGCCAGCAGCAAGTCCATTTCACCCCTCCACTTT. Amino acid sequence: CASSKSISPLHF. The chain carries TRBV6-5 and TRBJ1-6; D unresolved. The CDR3 runs 12 residues. Germline V gene data show CDR1 as MNHEY and CDR2 as SVGAGI. V was cut by 6 bases and J by 9 bases, with 9 bases left in between.

The CDR3 here is CASSPQSGSYEQYF. For the CDR3, the DNA is TGTGCCAGCAGCCCACAGTCGGGGAGCTACGAGCAGTACTTC. This chain uses TRBV9 with TRBJ2-7; tentative D call: TRBD2 (5 bases). CDR1 is SGDLS and CDR2 is YYNGEE in the germline V gene. Trimming removed 4 bases from V and 3 bases from J, with 14 bases in between. The CDR3 covers 14 residues.

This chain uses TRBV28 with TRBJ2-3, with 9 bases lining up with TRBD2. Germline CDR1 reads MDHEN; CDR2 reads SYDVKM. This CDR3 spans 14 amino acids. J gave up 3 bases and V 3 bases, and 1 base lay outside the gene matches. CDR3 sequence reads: CASSFSGRTDTQYF. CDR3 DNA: TGTGCCAGCAGTTTTAGCGGGAGAACAGATACGCAGTATTTT.

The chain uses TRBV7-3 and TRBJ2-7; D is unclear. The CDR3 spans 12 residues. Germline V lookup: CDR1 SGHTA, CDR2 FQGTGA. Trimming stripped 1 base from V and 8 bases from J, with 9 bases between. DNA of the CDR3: TGTGCCAGCAGCTTAAATGTCGGACAGCAGTACTTC. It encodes CASSLNVGQQYF.

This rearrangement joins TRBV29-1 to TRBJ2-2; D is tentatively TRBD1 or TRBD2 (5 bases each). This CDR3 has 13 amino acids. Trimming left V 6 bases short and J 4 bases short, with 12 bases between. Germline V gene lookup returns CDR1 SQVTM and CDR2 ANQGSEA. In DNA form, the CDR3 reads TGCAGCGTAGACGGGGCGATCACCGGGGAGCTGTTTTTT. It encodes CSVDGAITGELFF.

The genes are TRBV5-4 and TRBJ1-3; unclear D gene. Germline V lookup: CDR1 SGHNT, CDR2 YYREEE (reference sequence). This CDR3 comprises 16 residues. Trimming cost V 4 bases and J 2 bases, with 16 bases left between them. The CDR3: CASSPQGGLAGNTIYF. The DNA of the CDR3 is TGTGCCAGCAGCCCCCAAGGAGGGTTGGCTGGAAACACCATATATTTT.

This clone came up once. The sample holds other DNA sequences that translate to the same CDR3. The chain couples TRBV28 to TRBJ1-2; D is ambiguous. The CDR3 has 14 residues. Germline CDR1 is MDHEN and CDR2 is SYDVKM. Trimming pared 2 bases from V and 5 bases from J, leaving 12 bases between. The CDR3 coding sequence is TGTGCCAGCAGTTTAGGGGAACGGATATATGGCTACACCTTC. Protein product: CASSLGERIYGYTF.

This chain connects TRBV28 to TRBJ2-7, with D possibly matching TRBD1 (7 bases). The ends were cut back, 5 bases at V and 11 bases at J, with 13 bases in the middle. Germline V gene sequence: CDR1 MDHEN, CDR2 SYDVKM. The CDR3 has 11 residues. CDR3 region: CASSLDREEYF. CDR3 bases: TGTGCCAGCAGTCTAGACAGGGAGGAGTACTTC.

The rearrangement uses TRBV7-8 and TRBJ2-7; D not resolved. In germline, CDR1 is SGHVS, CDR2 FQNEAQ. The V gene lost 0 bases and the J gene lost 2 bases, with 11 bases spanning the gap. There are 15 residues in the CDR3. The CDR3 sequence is CASSLALGWAYEQYF. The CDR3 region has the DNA TGTGCCAGCAGCTTAGCGCTTGGTTGGGCCTACGAGCAGTACTTC.

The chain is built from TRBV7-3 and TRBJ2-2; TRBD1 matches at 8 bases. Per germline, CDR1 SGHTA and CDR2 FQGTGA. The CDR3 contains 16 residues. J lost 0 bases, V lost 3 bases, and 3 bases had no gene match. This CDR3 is CASSFQGASNTGELFF. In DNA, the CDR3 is TGTGCCAGCAGCTTCCAGGGGGCTTCGAACACCGGGGAGCTGTTTTTT.

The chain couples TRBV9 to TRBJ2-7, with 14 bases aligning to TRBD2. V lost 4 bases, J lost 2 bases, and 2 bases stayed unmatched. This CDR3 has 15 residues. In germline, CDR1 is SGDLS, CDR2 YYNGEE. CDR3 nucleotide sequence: TGTGCCAGCAGCCTGGGACTAGCGGGAGCCTACGAGCAGTACTTC. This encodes CASSLGLAGAYEQYF. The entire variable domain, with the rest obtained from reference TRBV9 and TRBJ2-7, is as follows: DSGVTQTPKHLITATGQRVTLRCSPRSGDLSVYWYQQSLDQGLQFLIQYYNGEERAKGNILERFSAQQFPDLHSELNLSSLELGDSALYFCASSLGLAGAYEQYFGPGTRLTVT.

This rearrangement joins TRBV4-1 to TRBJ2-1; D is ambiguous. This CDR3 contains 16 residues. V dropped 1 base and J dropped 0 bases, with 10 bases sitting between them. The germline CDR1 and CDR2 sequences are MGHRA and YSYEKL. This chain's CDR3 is CASSQAEAYSYNEQFF. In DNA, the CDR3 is TGCGCCAGCAGCCAAGCAGAGGCCTACTCCTACAATGAGCAGTTCTTC.

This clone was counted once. Here the CDR3 DNA reads TGTGCCAGCAGCCCATCCGAACAGAGAGCCAAAAACATTCAGTACTTC. Translation gives CASSPSEQRAKNIQYF. The rearrangement links TRBV5-8 to TRBJ2-4, with D unresolved. The CDR3 has 16 amino acids. V shed 4 bases and J shed 0 bases, with 14 bases lying between them. Per germline, CDR1 SGHTS and CDR2 YDEGEE. The variable domain in full, completed from reference TRBV5-8 and TRBJ2-4, reads EAGVTQSPTHLIKTRGQQATLRCSPISGHTSVYWYQQALGLGLQFLLWYDEGEERNRGNFPPRFSGRQFPNYSSELNVNALELEDSALYLCASSPSEQRAKNIQYFGAGTRLSVL.

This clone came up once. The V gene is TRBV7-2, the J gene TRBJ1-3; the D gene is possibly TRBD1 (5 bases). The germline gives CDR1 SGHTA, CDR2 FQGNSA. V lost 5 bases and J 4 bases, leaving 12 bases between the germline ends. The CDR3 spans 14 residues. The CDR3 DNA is TGTGCCAGCAGCGGGACTCGATCGGGAAACACCATATATTTT. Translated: CASSGTRSGNTIYF.

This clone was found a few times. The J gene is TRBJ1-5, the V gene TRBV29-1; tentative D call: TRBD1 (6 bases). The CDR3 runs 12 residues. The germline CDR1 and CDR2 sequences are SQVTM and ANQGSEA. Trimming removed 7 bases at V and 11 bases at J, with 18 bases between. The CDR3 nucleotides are TGCAGCGGAGGCGAACAGGGTACAGCCCAGCATTTT. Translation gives CSGGEQGTAQHF.